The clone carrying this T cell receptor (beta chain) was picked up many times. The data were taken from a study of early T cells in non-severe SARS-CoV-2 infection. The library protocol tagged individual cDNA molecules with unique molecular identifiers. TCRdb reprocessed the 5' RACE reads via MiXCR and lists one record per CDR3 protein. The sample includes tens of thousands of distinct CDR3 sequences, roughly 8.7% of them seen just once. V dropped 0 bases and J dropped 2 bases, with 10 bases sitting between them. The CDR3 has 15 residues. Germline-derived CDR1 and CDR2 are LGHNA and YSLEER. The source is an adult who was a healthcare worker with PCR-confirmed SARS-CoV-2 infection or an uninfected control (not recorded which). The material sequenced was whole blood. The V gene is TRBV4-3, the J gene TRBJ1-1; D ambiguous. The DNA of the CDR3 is TGCGCCAGCAGCCAAGATCGGGTCGGTAACACTGAAGCTTTCTTT. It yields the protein CASSQDRVGNTEAFF.